This T cell receptor (beta chain) was documented in a study of blood T cell repertoires in COVID-19 (TCRdb year 2020). For the study in its entirety: Samples from collaborators originated in the United States, Italy and Spain and spanned both the acute and convalescent phases of COVID-19. The repertoires were made available in a free public database intended to serve as a resource for research on the immune response to SARS-CoV-2. The prospective study material was composed of cDNA or gDNA derived from T cells, B-cell-depleted T cells, or PBMCs. Samples were obtained from the ongoing ImmuneRACE study (first 160 participants) and from about 1,300 subjects provided by 6 global collaborators. The dataset comprised deeply sampled blood TCRbeta repertoires from subjects exposed to, actively infected with, or recovered from COVID-19. The sample metadata nearly always contained a de-identified subject ID, COVID-19 status, age in years and sex. Where available, HLA class I and class II types were obtained from metadata supplied by the sample provider rather than from assay-based typing.

Collaborating institutions collected whole blood in K2EDTA tubes following their own protocols. For TCRbeta analysis, collaborators shipped samples as frozen whole blood, isolated PBMCs, or DNA extracted from either of those sample types. The paper's findings and limits, for the study overall: How much clinical and demographic metadata was included differed by source and by participant, and the metadata was provided uncurated.

V lost 2 bases and J lost 7 bases, and the count of bases not matched to a germline gene is 5. The CDR3 numbers 14 residues from cysteine through phenylalanine. The read is trimmed to its CDR3 DNA, 42 bases read in frame from base 1. CDR1 and CDR2, per the germline V gene, are SGHRS and YFSETQ. For this clone: No cognate antigen has been identified for it. There are no base qualities to consult, and no much larger clone falls within one base.

TCRbeta CDR3 regions were amplified from genomic DNA by means of the immunoSEQ Assay, a bias-controlled multiplex PCR. Under the source paper's analysis protocol: Within the assay, amplification of reference gene primers was used to estimate how many nucleated cells each sample contained. To quantify the absolute abundance of each unique TCRbeta CDR3 rearrangement, sequence reads were collapsed and filtered. For each sample, productive Simpson clonality was calculated by taking the square root of Simpson's diversity index across productive rearrangements. TCRdb took this table from immuneACCESS and kept in-frame rearrangements with V and J called. Such tables lack part of the clones; where checked against another copy, unresolved V genes explain under half of the gap, and the rest is unexplained. D and trimming come from the DNA, and the V and J calls and clone size come from that table. This sample lists under 300,000 clones; more than 65% were detected once. The ten biggest clones cover approximately 4% of the sample.

The chain is assembled from TRBV5-1 and TRBJ2-1, with TRBD1 matching 8 junction bases. The receptor was isolated from a woman aged 40 to 50 with active or convalescent COVID-19. Sequenced input: peripheral blood. The CDR3 amino acid sequence is: CASSFRTGKNEQFF. The DNA sequence follows: TGCGCCAGCAGCTTTAGGACAGGGAAGAATGAGCAGTTCTTC.